Following are 20 T cell receptor beta chains from one sample sequenced in a study of beta chain features in type 1 diabetes. Of the isolated RNA, all was reverse transcribed, and so the sequenced material was expressed TCRB transcripts. Measured with immunoSEQ multiplex PCR; TCRdb has only the in-frame clones, and not every one. Of some 99,000 clones listed, around 40% are singletons. The sequencing sample was made of stem cell memory CD4+ T cells from blood. The receptors come from a woman younger than 30 in good health.

The rearrangement uses TRBV11-1 and TRBJ2-1; 10 nucleotides align to TRBD1. CDR1 and CDR2 (germline): SGHAT, FQDESV (reference sequence). Trimming cost V 5 bases and J 12 bases; bases outside gene matches: 7. The CDR3 spans 13 residues. The CDR3 loop reads CASSRGDRGRQFF. As DNA, the CDR3 is TGTGCCAGCAGCCGAGGGGACAGGGGTCGGCAGTTCTTC.

This clone was observed a handful of times. This chain links TRBV4-2 with TRBJ2-1, with TRBD2 matching 7 bases. V shed 0 bases and J 15 bases; nucleotides not matched to a gene: 11. The CDR3 extends over 14 amino acids. Germline CDR1 and CDR2: LGHNA and YNFKEQ. The chain's CDR3 is CASSQDSLAVLVFF. DNA of the CDR3: TGTGCCAGCAGCCAAGACAGTCTAGCGGTGCTGGTGTTCTTC.

This chain uses TRBV7-2 with TRBJ2-7; 9 positions match TRBD2. Unmatched junction bases numbered 8, after V lost 3 bases and J lost 5 bases. Germline V gives CDR1 SGHTA, CDR2 FQGNSA. This CDR3 is 15 amino acids long. The CDR3 reads CASSLVSGSNNEQYF. The CDR3 coding sequence is TGTGCCAGCAGCTTGGTTAGCGGGAGTAACAACGAGCAGTACTTC.

This clone occurred a few times. The rearrangement uses TRBV30 and TRBJ1-4; D remains unclear. Germline V gives CDR1 GTSNPN, CDR2 SVGIG (reference sequence). The CDR3 sequence is 15 residues long. The germline V and J ends were trimmed by 5 bases and 4 bases, with 17 bases remaining between them. The CDR3 here is CAWADTGSYNEKLFF. The DNA of the CDR3 is TGTGCCTGGGCCGACACGGGGTCTTATAATGAAAAACTGTTTTTT.

This clone was detected a few times. The CDR3 DNA is TGTGCCAGCTCACCAAGGGGACAGGGGGGCTCCTACGAGCAGTACTTC. It translates to CASSPRGQGGSYEQYF. The rearrangement uses TRBV18 and TRBJ2-7; 11 bases match TRBD1. The J segment lost 0 bases and the V segment lost 2 bases, leaving 3 bases of the junction unmatched. CDR3 length: 16 amino acids. Germline V gene lookup returns CDR1 KGHSH and CDR2 LQKENI.

The chain has TRBV28 and TRBJ2-5, with D perhaps TRBD1 (6 bases). The CDR3 totals 14 residues. Germline V gives CDR1 MDHEN, CDR2 SYDVKM. Trimming took 5 bases from V and 5 from J, leaving 15 bases between them. The CDR3 DNA follows: TGTGCCAGCAGTACCCAACAGGGCCGGGAGACCCAGTACTTC. It yields the protein CASSTQQGRETQYF.

V is TRBV18 and J is TRBJ2-3; tentative D call: TRBD1 (6 bases). The V and J ends lost 4 bases and 2 bases respectively, with 7 bases between them. Germline V gene sequence: CDR1 KGHSH, CDR2 LQKENI. The CDR3 loop spans 13 amino acids. CDR3 region: CASSQGVTDTQYF. The CDR3 DNA reads TGTGCCAGCTCACAGGGGGTCACAGATACGCAGTATTTT.

The V call is TRBV7-9, the J call TRBJ1-1; maybe TRBD1 (6 bases). V was trimmed by 1 base and J by 7 bases, leaving 13 bases between them. Germline CDR1 and CDR2: SEHNR and FQNEAQ (reference sequence). The CDR3 sequence is 14 residues long. This chain's CDR3 is CASSLDPTGHEAFF. For the CDR3, the DNA is TGTGCCAGCAGCTTAGATCCGACAGGACATGAAGCTTTCTTT.

The CDR3 sequence: CATSGGYPHEQYF. CDR3 in DNA: TGTGCCACCTCCGGCGGGTATCCCCACGAGCAGTACTTC. The chain carries TRBV28 and TRBJ2-7; tentatively, D is TRBD2 (5 bases). Germline V gene sequence: CDR1 MDHEN, CDR2 SYDVKM. V was shortened by 10 bases and J by 5 bases, with 18 bases between the two germline ends. The CDR3 is 13 amino acids.

This sequence joins TRBV5-1 and TRBJ2-7; maybe TRBD2 (5 bases). In germline, CDR1 is SGHRS, CDR2 YFSETQ. This CDR3 has 14 amino acids. V was trimmed by 2 bases and J by 2 bases, leaving 11 bases between them. The CDR3 DNA reads as TGCGCCAGCAGCTTCCTAGGTAGCGCCTACGAGCAGTACTTC. Amino acid sequence: CASSFLGSAYEQYF. The full variable domain, rest sourced from reference TRBV5-1 and TRBJ2-7, is KAGVTQTPRYLIKTRGQQVTLSCSPISGHRSVSWYQQTPGQGLQFLFEYFSETQRNKGNFPGRFSGRQFSNSRSEMNVSTLELGDSALYLCASSFLGSAYEQYFGPGTRLTVT.

The V call is TRBV19, the J call TRBJ1-1; 8 nucleotides align to TRBD1. Germline trimming cut 3 bases from V and 10 bases from J; bases unmatched to any gene: 7. Germline V gives CDR1 LNHDA, CDR2 SQIVND (reference sequence). This CDR3 has 13 amino acids. The CDR3 DNA reads as TGTGCCAGTAGTATGCCAGGGGGCAACCGAGCTTTCTTT. Translating gives CASSMPGGNRAFF.

The rearrangement links TRBV14 to TRBJ1-4; D uncertain. Trimming took 4 bases from V and 4 from J, leaving 16 bases between them. CDR1 is SGHDN, CDR2 FVKESK, per germline. CDR3 length: 16 residues. The CDR3 DNA follows: TGTGCCAGCAGCCCTGGTGGAATGAGGGATAATGAAAAACTGTTTTTT. Translated: CASSPGGMRDNEKLFF.

The chain recombines TRBV7-3 with TRBJ2-3; D is perhaps TRBD1 (5 bases). CDR1 SGHTA and CDR2 FQGTGA come from the germline V gene. V dropped 2 bases and J dropped 5 bases, with 8 bases sitting between them. The CDR3 covers 13 residues. Here the CDR3 reads CASSLPGKDTQYF. CDR3 DNA sequence: TGTGCCAGCAGCTTACCAGGGAAAGATACGCAGTATTTT. The complete variable domain, with remaining parts taken from reference TRBV7-3 and TRBJ2-3, reads GAGVSQTPSNKVTEKGKYVELRCDPISGHTALYWYRQSLGQGPEFLIYFQGTGAADDSGLPNDRFFAVRPEGSVSTLKIQRTERGDSAVYLCASSLPGKDTQYFGPGTRLTVL.

This clone was detected a few times. The rearrangement links TRBV7-2 to TRBJ1-1; no clear D. The CDR3 has 13 amino acids. V lost 4 bases and J lost 7, with 13 bases in between. The V gene's germline CDR1 is SGHTA and CDR2 FQGNSA. As DNA, the CDR3 is TGTGCCAGCAGCTCCCCTGGTCCACTTGAAGCTTTCTTT. It codes for CASSSPGPLEAFF.

This clone was observed a handful of times. This chain uses TRBV19 with TRBJ1-1; 9 bases map to TRBD1. Trimming took 9 bases from V and 3 from J; bases not matched to a gene: 2. Germline loops: CDR1 LNHDA, CDR2 SQIVND (reference sequence). The CDR3 has 12 residues. The CDR3 bases are TGTGCCAGCCGGGACAGGGACACTGAAGCTTTCTTT. Residues: CASRDRDTEAFF.

This clone came up a few times. The chain is built from TRBV18 and TRBJ1-3, with 8 nucleotides matching TRBD1. The CDR3 consists of 17 residues. Germline CDR1 and CDR2: KGHSH and LQKENI. J gave up 0 bases and V 1 base, and 5 bases lay outside the gene matches. The CDR3 protein is CASSPLGTGLSGNTIYF. CDR3 nucleotides: TGTGCCAGCTCACCACTAGGGACAGGACTCTCTGGAAACACCATATATTTT. Variable domain in full (rest from reference TRBV18 and TRBJ1-3): NAGVMQNPRHLVRRRGQEARLRCSPMKGHSHVYWYRQLPEEGLKFMVYLQKENIIDESGMPKERFSAEFPKEGPSILRIQQVVRGDSAAYFCASSPLGTGLSGNTIYFGEGSWLTVV.

This chain uses TRBV6-6 with TRBJ2-7; unclear D gene. This CDR3 spans 12 amino acids. Germline V gives CDR1 MNHNY, CDR2 SVGAGI (reference sequence). Trimming shortened V by 0 bases and J by 3 bases, and 3 bases separated the two germline ends. The CDR3 loop reads CASSYSLYEQYF. CDR3 DNA: TGTGCCAGCAGTTACTCCCTCTACGAGCAGTACTTC.

Only a few counts were recorded for this clone. This rearrangement joins TRBV4-1 to TRBJ1-3, with 9 bases fitting TRBD1. After removal of 5 bases from V and 7 bases from J, the junction contained 12 bases not matched to a gene. CDR3 length: 16 amino acids. Germline-derived CDR1 and CDR2 are MGHRA and YSYEKL. CDR3 loop: CASSETGTGHRNTIYF. CDR3 sequence (DNA): TGCGCCAGCAGCGAGACCGGGACAGGGCACAGGAACACCATATATTTT.

This clone was seen just once. The rearrangement joins TRBV10-3 to TRBJ2-7, with 7 bases matching TRBD2. Judging by the DNA end, TRBJ2-1 fits better; the J call may be wrong. The CDR3 is made up of 14 amino acids. Per germline, CDR1 ENHRY and CDR2 SYGVKD. CDR3 nucleotides: TGTGCCATCAGTCCGACTAGCTCTAGAAATGAGCAGTTCTTC. Translating it yields CAISPTSSRNEQFF.

The chain joins TRBV4-2 to TRBJ2-1; TRBD2 aligns across 16 bases. The CDR3 has 17 residues. CDR1 and CDR2 from the germline V gene are LGHNA and YNFKEQ. V lost 1 base and J lost 4; bases outside the gene matches: 1. CDR3 nucleotides: TGTGCCAGCAGCCAAGCGGGACTAGCGGGAGGGTACAATGAGCAGTTCTTC. Protein product: CASSQAGLAGGYNEQFF.